Following are 32 T cell receptor beta chains from one sample sequenced in a study of cytomegalovirus exposure and HLA in healthy donors listed by TCRdb under 2017. Library construction relied on the immunoSEQ multiplex PCR assay. For the multiplex PCR, a mixture combining 60 forward primers for TCR Vbeta segments and 13 reverse primers for TCR Jbeta segments was used. TCRdb provides this immuneACCESS table in a form limited to in-frame rearrangements. Some clones are lacking; in checked studies, under half of them reflect an unresolved V gene, and why the rest are absent is not known. The sample has about 130,000 clones on record, around 10% of them singletons. The top ten constitute under 2% of the sample. Sequencing used PBMCs. Receptors originate from a man between 45 and 60 years old in good health and CMV-seronegative.

V is TRBV18 and J is TRBJ2-1; 10 bases fit TRBD2. The CDR3 has 14 amino acids. Per the germline V gene, CDR1 is KGHSH and CDR2 is LQKENI. Unmatched junction bases numbered 5, after V lost 4 bases and J lost 8 bases. CDR3 DNA sequence: TGTGCCAGCTCACTGAGCGGGAGGGCCCATGAGCAGTTCTTC. Translated: CASSLSGRAHEQFF.

This clone was recorded a few times. V gene TRBV28 combines with J gene TRBJ2-1; D perhaps matches TRBD1 (6 bases). CDR3 length: 15 amino acids. CDR1 MDHEN and CDR2 SYDVKM come from the germline V gene. V lost 5 bases, J lost 8 bases, and 19 bases lay in between. CDR3 bases: TGTGCCAGCAGTCCCCCAGGGGCGAAAAGACATGAGCAGTTCTTC. As protein: CASSPPGAKRHEQFF.

The chain has TRBV10-3 and TRBJ1-1; the D gene is possibly TRBD1 (6 bases). The V and J ends lost 0 bases and 10 bases respectively, with 12 bases between them. Germline V gene data show CDR1 as ENHRY and CDR2 as SYGVKD. This CDR3 is built from 13 residues. CDR3: CAISESTGTTAFF. CDR3 sequence (DNA): TGTGCCATCAGTGAGTCAACAGGGACCACAGCTTTCTTT.

This sequence joins TRBV10-1 and TRBJ2-7; 13 bases are shared with TRBD2. Germline-derived CDR1 and CDR2 are WNHNN and SYGVQD (reference sequence). The junction had 8 bases not matched to a gene; V was cut back by 0 bases and J by 6 bases. This CDR3 has 17 amino acids. The CDR3 reads CASSESWTSGSHGEQYF. Here the CDR3 DNA reads TGCGCCAGCAGTGAGTCTTGGACTAGCGGGAGCCATGGCGAGCAGTACTTC.

A few counts support this clone. DNA of the CDR3: TGTGCCAGCTCGGACAGGCGTAACAATGAGCAGTTCTTC. Protein sequence: CASSDRRNNEQFF. The chain carries TRBV18 and TRBJ2-1; 7 bases line up with TRBD1. Germline CDR1 is KGHSH and CDR2 is LQKENI. J lost 5 bases, V lost 6 bases, and 4 bases had no gene match. The CDR3 loop spans 13 amino acids. Using reference TRBV18 and TRBJ2-1 for the parts outside the CDR3, the full variable domain is NAGVMQNPRHLVRRRGQEARLRCSPMKGHSHVYWYRQLPEEGLKFMVYLQKENIIDESGMPKERFSAEFPKEGPSILRIQQVVRGDSAAYFCASSDRRNNEQFFGPGTRLTVL.

The V and J genes are TRBV29-1 and TRBJ1-1; D is undetermined. The V gene's germline CDR1 is SQVTM and CDR2 ANQGSEA. The CDR3 is 12 amino acids. Between the trimmed V and J ends, which lost 4 bases and 1 base, there was a span of 7 bases. The CDR3 protein is CSVAGSNTEAFF. The CDR3 DNA follows: TGCAGCGTTGCGGGGTCGAACACTGAAGCTTTCTTT.

J is TRBJ2-7 and V is TRBV7-9; 8 bases align to TRBD2. This CDR3 has 15 amino acids. CDR1 and CDR2 (germline): SEHNR, FQNEAQ (reference sequence). V lost 2 bases, J lost 6 bases, and 9 bases stayed unmatched. The chain's CDR3 is CASSLRAGVVLEQYF. The CDR3 bases are TGTGCCAGCAGCTTAAGAGCGGGAGTAGTTCTCGAGCAGTACTTC.

This clone was seen a handful of times. V gene TRBV4-2 combines with J gene TRBJ1-5; 11 bases are a match to TRBD1. Trimming removed 4 bases from V and 7 bases from J; junction bases left unmatched: 9. The CDR3 spans 16 residues. Germline-derived CDR1 and CDR2 are LGHNA and YNFKEQ. CDR3 in DNA: TGTGCCAGCAGCCTCCATCGGACAGGGGGCGAACAGCCCCAGCATTTT. It specifies CASSLHRTGGEQPQHF.

This clone has only a few counts. This chain uses TRBV27 with TRBJ2-2, with D maybe TRBD2 (5 bases). V gave up 5 bases and J gave up 4 bases, with 14 bases separating them. The CDR3 has 15 residues. From germline, CDR1 is MNHEY and CDR2 SMNVEV (reference sequence). The CDR3 region is CASSARTRTTGELFF. In DNA form, the CDR3 reads TGTGCCAGCAGTGCCCGGACTCGCACCACCGGGGAGCTGTTTTTT.

A remark on this clone: The conserved closing phenylalanine or tryptophan is absent in this CDR3, likely reflecting a read error. This chain joins TRBV6-5 and TRBJ1-1; D is ambiguous. The CDR3 covers 12 residues. The V end lost 0 bases, the J end lost 7 bases, and 6 bases lay between the germline ends. Per germline, CDR1 MNHEY and CDR2 SVGAGI. The CDR3, as DNA: TGTGCCAGCAGTTACTCGACAAGTGAAGCTTTCGTT. It encodes CASSYSTSEAFV.

With regard to this clone: The junction does not match germline at one end; this may be a read error. V is TRBV7-9 and J is TRBJ2-1; 13 bases map to TRBD2. The CDR3 sequence is 19 residues long. The germline V gene encodes CDR1 SEHNR and CDR2 FQNEAQ (reference sequence). The CDR3 region has the DNA TGTGCCAGCAGCTTAGCGCGCGGGACTAGCGGGACATCTTACAATGAGCGGTTCTTC. Amino acids: CASSLARGTSGTSYNERFF.

This clone was detected a few times. The chain is built from TRBV6-4 and TRBJ2-1, with 10 nucleotides matching TRBD1. The CDR3 sequence is 15 residues long. Germline V lookup: CDR1 MRHNA, CDR2 SNTAGT. V dropped 5 bases and J dropped 4; count of bases not matched to a gene: 5. DNA for the CDR3: TGTGCCAGCAGTCCTGGACAGGGGGGATACAATGAGCAGTTCTTC. Encoded protein: CASSPGQGGYNEQFF.

The chain carries TRBV5-1 and TRBJ1-1, with 8 bases identical to TRBD1. CDR1 SGHRS and CDR2 YFSETQ come from the germline V gene. The CDR3 contains 15 residues. The J segment lost 1 base and the V segment lost 4 bases, leaving 6 bases of the junction unmatched. The CDR3 DNA is TGCGCCAGCAGCGCCTTGGACAGGGCGAACACTGAAGCTTTCTTT. Its protein product is CASSALDRANTEAFF.

There are a few counts of this clone. The chain links TRBV6-5 to TRBJ2-3; 8 bases match TRBD2. Unmatched junction bases numbered 10, after V lost 6 bases and J lost 5 bases. The CDR3 runs to 15 residues. Germline loops: CDR1 MNHEY, CDR2 SVGAGI. The CDR3 nucleotides read TGTGCCAGCAGAACGGGGGGGCCCGAGGGAGATACGCAGTATTTT. It codes for CASRTGGPEGDTQYF.

Regarding this clone: The sample has other DNA sequences that encode this CDR3 too. The rearrangement links TRBV5-1 to TRBJ2-2; no definite D call. Germline CDR1 is SGHRS and CDR2 is YFSETQ. The CDR3 totals 13 residues. V gave up 0 bases and J gave up 6 bases, with 6 bases separating them. CDR3 amino acids: CASSLVLSGELFF. In DNA, the CDR3 is TGCGCCAGCAGCTTGGTCCTATCCGGGGAGCTGTTTTTT.

In the case of this clone: One end of the junction does not line up with germline, which may come from a read error. This rearrangement joins TRBV29-1 to TRBJ2-7; the D gene is possibly TRBD1 (6 bases). This CDR3 is built from 12 residues. The germline CDR1 and CDR2 sequences are SQVTM and ANQGSEA. As DNA, the CDR3 is TGCAGCGTTGGGGACAAAAACTATGAGCAGCACTTC. Translated: CSVGDKNYEQHF.

The chain has TRBV10-3 and TRBJ1-2; D uncertain. The CDR3 runs to 12 residues. Looked up from germline, CDR1 is ENHRY and CDR2 is SYGVKD. Trimming took off 9 bases at V and 3 bases at J, with 11 bases between the two ends. For the CDR3, the DNA is TGTGCCATGAGCCGCCAGGACTATGGCTACACCTTC. Its protein is CAMSRQDYGYTF.

Remarks on this clone: Because the CDR3 is missing its conserved closing phenylalanine or tryptophan, this is likely a read error. The chain combines TRBV6-5 with TRBJ1-4; D not certain. The CDR3 totals 15 residues. The V gene's germline CDR1 is MNHEY and CDR2 SVGAGI. Trimming shortened V by 3 bases and J by 0 bases, and 8 bases separated the two germline ends. This chain's CDR3 is CASSYDQATNEKLFV. The CDR3 DNA reads as TGTGCCAGCAGTTATGACCAAGCAACTAATGAAAAACTGTTTGTT.

The CDR3 coding sequence is TGTGCCTGGAGTGGAAGCGGGTCCCTTGACGAGCAGTACTTC. Protein sequence: CAWSGSGSLDEQYF. V usage is TRBV30 and J usage is TRBJ2-7; weak D call: TRBD2 (6 bases). Germline V gene lookup returns CDR1 GTSNPN and CDR2 SVGIG (reference sequence). The CDR3 runs 14 residues. V dropped 1 base and J dropped 5 bases, with 15 bases sitting between them. The whole variable domain, filled in from reference TRBV30 and TRBJ2-7, reads SQTIHQWPATLVQPVGSPLSLECTVEGTSNPNLYWYRQAAGRGLQLLFYSVGIGQISSEVPQNLSASRPQDRQFILSSKKLLLSDSGFYLCAWSGSGSLDEQYFGPGTRLTVT.

This clone appeared a few times. CDR3 DNA: TGTGCCAGCAGCCAAGATCGGCTAGCGGGTTTAATGTCCTACAATGAGCAGTTCTTC. Translated, it gives CASSQDRLAGLMSYNEQFF. The rearrangement links TRBV14 to TRBJ2-1; 8 nucleotides agree with TRBD2. The trim removed 0 bases at V and 1 base at J, leaving 11 bases unmatched. CDR3 size: 19 residues. The germline V gene encodes CDR1 SGHDN and CDR2 FVKESK.

There are a few counts of this clone. The chain is built from TRBV7-9 and TRBJ1-1; 7 bases line up with TRBD1. Trimming cost V 2 bases and J 11 bases; bases outside gene matches: 5. The germline CDR1 and CDR2 sequences are SEHNR and FQNEAQ (reference sequence). The CDR3 is 12 amino acids. CDR3 in DNA: TGTGCCAGCAGCTTAAGGGAACAGGGGGCTTTCTTT. Translated, it gives CASSLREQGAFF.

The chain joins TRBV4-1 to TRBJ2-7; 7 bases are shared with TRBD2. The ends lost 0 bases at V and 6 bases at J; junction bases unmatched: 11. CDR1 and CDR2 from the germline V gene are MGHRA and YSYEKL. This CDR3 has 16 amino acids. This chain's CDR3 is CASSQDWSGGEPEQYF. The CDR3 DNA follows: TGCGCCAGCAGCCAAGATTGGTCGGGAGGAGAACCCGAGCAGTACTTC.

This clone was seen only a few times. The chain combines TRBV7-9 with TRBJ1-2; 8 bases fit TRBD1. Per the germline V gene, CDR1 is SEHNR and CDR2 is FQNEAQ (reference sequence). The CDR3 spans 15 residues. The V gene end was trimmed by 5 bases and the J gene end by 5 bases; junction bases not matched to a gene: 10. The CDR3 region has the DNA TGTGCCAGCAGCCCGACAGGGGCAGAAGGTTATGGCTACACCTTC. It is translated as CASSPTGAEGYGYTF. Full variable domain (rest looked up from reference TRBV7-9 and TRBJ1-2): DTGVSQNPRHKITKRGQNVTFRCDPISEHNRLYWYRQTLGQGPEFLTYFQNEAQLEKSRLLSDRFSAERPKGSFSTLEIQRTEQGDSAMYLCASSPTGAEGYGYTFGSGTRLTVV.

The V call is TRBV6-5, the J call TRBJ2-3; perhaps TRBD2 as D (6 bases). Per the germline V gene, CDR1 is MNHEY and CDR2 is SVGAGI. V lost 7 bases to trimming and J lost 6 bases, with 20 bases between them. The CDR3 has 15 amino acids. CDR3 region: CASMVGPGARDTQYF. The CDR3, as DNA: TGTGCCAGCATGGTGGGCCCGGGAGCAAGGGATACGCAGTATTTT.

This chain links TRBV6-1 with TRBJ1-1, with 7 bases identical to TRBD1. Germline V gives CDR1 MNHNS, CDR2 SASEGT. The CDR3 loop spans 15 amino acids. V gave up 5 bases and J gave up 1 base; unmatched junction bases: 7. CDR3 nucleotides: TGTGCCAGCAGTCTAGGGGACAGCTCGAACACTGAAGCTTTCTTT. Translating it yields CASSLGDSSNTEAFF.

This chain links TRBV7-2 with TRBJ1-3, with 8 bases that match TRBD1. The CDR3 covers 15 residues. V was clipped by 5 bases and J by 3 bases; unmatched bases: 6. CDR1 is SGHTA and CDR2 is FQGNSA in the germline V gene. CDR3 loop: CASSTDRVFGNTIYF. The CDR3 DNA follows: TGTGCCAGCAGCACGGACAGGGTTTTTGGAAACACCATATATTTT.

Only a few counts were recorded for this clone. The J gene is TRBJ2-7, the V gene TRBV7-2; D is possibly TRBD1 (6 bases). This CDR3 region has 16 residues. The germline CDR1 and CDR2 sequences are SGHTA and FQGNSA. Trimming shortened V by 5 bases and J by 2 bases, and 19 bases separated the two germline ends. The CDR3 region is CASSPDTGTMAYEQYF. For the CDR3, the DNA is TGTGCCAGCAGCCCAGATACCGGGACAATGGCCTACGAGCAGTACTTC.

The rearrangement joins TRBV18 to TRBJ2-5; 7 nucleotides line up with TRBD2. CDR1 is KGHSH, CDR2 LQKENI, per germline. The V gene end was trimmed by 0 bases and the J gene end by 2 bases; junction bases not matched to a gene: 6. This CDR3 comprises 16 residues. The CDR3 DNA follows: TGTGCCAGCTCACCACCCGTCCAGCGGGGACAAGAGACCCAGTACTTC. Protein product: CASSPPVQRGQETQYF.

Only a few counts were recorded for this clone. The chain recombines TRBV11-2 with TRBJ1-1; a weak D match, TRBD1 (6 bases). Germline-derived CDR1 and CDR2 are SGHAT and FQNNGV. V lost 3 bases, J lost 1 base, and 18 bases lay in between. This CDR3 contains 17 residues. The CDR3 region is CASSLRANRERNTEAFF. The CDR3 coding sequence is TGTGCCAGCAGCTTGAGGGCTAACAGGGAACGGAACACTGAAGCTTTCTTT.

CDR3 in amino acids: CASDIGGSGELFF. For the CDR3, the DNA is TGTGCCAGCGATATAGGGGGCAGCGGGGAGCTGTTTTTT. The chain uses TRBV6-1 and TRBJ2-2; TRBD1 matches at 7 bases. There are 13 residues in the CDR3. The V gene's germline CDR1 is MNHNS and CDR2 SASEGT. V lost 8 bases and J lost 7; bases outside the gene matches: 7.

There are a few counts of this clone. The V gene is TRBV6-4, the J gene TRBJ2-1; TRBD2 matches at 7 bases. Germline values: CDR1 MRHNA, CDR2 SNTAGT. J lost 0 bases, V lost 2 bases, and 1 base had no gene match. The CDR3 covers 15 residues. CDR3 region: CASSDGEGSYNEQFF. DNA for the CDR3: TGTGCCAGCAGTGACGGGGAGGGCTCCTACAATGAGCAGTTCTTC.

The chain carries TRBV18 and TRBJ2-1; 9 bases fit TRBD2. Germline trimming cut 1 base from V and 8 bases from J; bases unmatched to any gene: 9. CDR3 length: 16 amino acids. In germline, CDR1 is KGHSH, CDR2 LQKENI. CDR3: CASSPQKAGGRDEQFF. The CDR3 region has the DNA TGTGCCAGCTCACCACAAAAAGCGGGGGGCCGGGATGAGCAGTTCTTC.